Listed here are 29 T cell receptor beta chains from one sample, sequenced in a study of blood T cell repertoires in COVID-19. Profiled with immunoSEQ multiplex PCR; TCRdb holds only in-frame clones, not every one. Among roughly 92,000 clones listed, more than 75% were seen once. Source material: peripheral blood. These receptors were taken from an elderly woman with acute or convalescent COVID-19.

This clone appeared a single time. This chain connects TRBV29-1 to TRBJ2-3; TRBD2 agrees at 12 bases. The germline V gene encodes CDR1 SQVTM and CDR2 ANQGSEA. CDR3 length equals 13 residues. V gave up 2 bases and J gave up 6 bases; unmatched junction bases: 0. Here the CDR3 DNA reads TGCAGCGTTGAACTAGCGGGAGGGGATACGCAGTATTTT. This gives the protein CSVELAGGDTQYF.

The genes are TRBV7-2 and TRBJ1-5; weak D call: TRBD1 (5 bases). The V end lost 5 bases, the J end lost 7 bases, and 15 bases lay between the germline ends. The V gene's germline CDR1 is SGHTA and CDR2 FQGNSA. This CDR3 contains 14 residues. The CDR3 spells CASSPTGVTQPQHF. The CDR3 coding sequence is TGTGCCAGCAGCCCAACGGGGGTAACCCAGCCCCAGCATTTT. Together with reference TRBV7-2 and TRBJ1-5, the CDR3 gives the full variable domain: GAGVSQSPSNKVTEKGKDVELRCDPISGHTALYWYRQSLGQGLEFLIYFQGNSAPDKSGLPSDRFSAERTGGSVSTLTIQRTQQEDSAVYLCASSPTGVTQPQHFGDGTRLSIL.

This clone was seen more than once but under ten times. The V gene is TRBV9, the J gene TRBJ1-1, with D perhaps matching TRBD1 (6 bases). Germline-derived CDR1 and CDR2 are SGDLS and YYNGEE. The length of the CDR3 is 15 residues. Trimming took off 4 bases at V and 1 base at J, with 14 bases between the two ends. CDR3 region: CASSPEGHGNTEAFF. The CDR3 nucleotides are TGTGCCAGCAGCCCAGAGGGACACGGGAACACTGAAGCTTTCTTT.

This sequence joins TRBV15 and TRBJ2-3; TRBD2 matches at 10 bases. Unmatched junction bases numbered 6, after V lost 0 bases and J lost 9 bases. The length of the CDR3 is 15 residues. Germline assignment: CDR1 LNHNV and CDR2 YYDKDF (reference sequence). Here the CDR3 reads CATSRDGVAGGTQYF. The CDR3, as DNA: TGTGCCACCAGCAGAGATGGGGTAGCGGGGGGCACGCAGTATTTT. The full variable domain, rest sourced from reference TRBV15 and TRBJ2-3, is DAMVIQNPRYQVTQFGKPVTLSCSQTLNHNVMYWYQQKSSQAPKLLFHYYDKDFNNEADTPDNFQSRRPNTSFCFLDIRSPGLGDTAMYLCATSRDGVAGGTQYFGPGTRLTVL.

The rearrangement uses TRBV29-1 and TRBJ1-1; D is possibly TRBD1 (6 bases). The CDR3 contains 13 residues. Germline CDR1 and CDR2: SQVTM and ANQGSEA. The V gene lost 7 bases and the J gene lost 3 bases, with 15 bases spanning the gap. The CDR3 DNA reads TGCAGCGCTGGGACACAGGGAGACACTGAAGCTTTCTTT. It specifies CSAGTQGDTEAFF.

The rearrangement uses TRBV5-1 and TRBJ1-1, with 7 positions matching TRBD1. The CDR3 is 16 amino acids. The V gene end was trimmed by 0 bases and the J gene end by 1 base; junction bases not matched to a gene: 6. Germline CDR1 reads SGHRS; CDR2 reads YFSETQ. The CDR3 region has the DNA TGCGCCAGCAGCTTGGTTCAGGGGGTGGGGAACACTGAAGCTTTCTTT. Its translation: CASSLVQGVGNTEAFF.

The rearrangement joins TRBV6-6 to TRBJ2-7; the match to TRBD1 covers 8 bases. V shed 4 bases and J 4 bases; nucleotides not matched to a gene: 6. Per the germline V gene, CDR1 is MNHNY and CDR2 is SVGAGI (reference sequence). This CDR3 region has 14 residues. The CDR3 loop reads CASSFGQGGYEQYF. The CDR3 DNA is TGTGCCAGCAGTTTCGGACAGGGTGGGTACGAGCAGTACTTC.

The V call is TRBV14, the J call TRBJ1-4; D ambiguous. V was trimmed by 4 bases and J by 1 base, leaving 13 bases between them. CDR3 length equals 16 residues. CDR1 is SGHDN and CDR2 is FVKESK in the germline V gene. The CDR3 DNA reads TGTGCCAGCAGCCTCCGAATAGGCGGAACTAATGAAAAACTGTTTTTT. Translated: CASSLRIGGTNEKLFF.

V is TRBV6-5 and J is TRBJ2-5, with 8 bases fitting TRBD1. The CDR3 runs 15 residues. The trim removed 6 bases at V and 5 bases at J, leaving 11 bases unmatched. Germline V gives CDR1 MNHEY, CDR2 SVGAGI. Written as DNA, the CDR3 is TGTGCCAGCAGGTATACAGGGGGAATCAAGGAGACCCAGTACTTC. Translated: CASRYTGGIKETQYF.

This chain connects TRBV7-9 to TRBJ1-2, with D possibly matching TRBD1 (5 bases). This CDR3 spans 18 amino acids. Germline V lookup: CDR1 SEHNR, CDR2 FQNEAQ (reference sequence). V was cut by 5 bases and J by 0 bases, with 22 bases left in between. CDR3 residues: CASSEKRGREPANYGYTF. The CDR3 DNA reads as TGTGCCAGCAGCGAAAAGCGGGGCAGGGAGCCTGCTAACTATGGCTACACCTTC.

The J gene is TRBJ1-2, the V gene TRBV5-1; 7 bases align to TRBD1. This CDR3 region has 13 residues. V trimming: 4 bases; J trimming: 6 bases; junction bases outside the gene matches: 6. Germline V gene lookup returns CDR1 SGHRS and CDR2 YFSETQ. The CDR3 nucleotides are TGCGCCAGCAGCGTGGGACAGAACAATGGCTACACCTTC. Translation: CASSVGQNNGYTF. Full variable domain (outside the CDR3, taken from reference TRBV5-1 and TRBJ1-2): KAGVTQTPRYLIKTRGQQVTLSCSPISGHRSVSWYQQTPGQGLQFLFEYFSETQRNKGNFPGRFSGRQFSNSRSEMNVSTLELGDSALYLCASSVGQNNGYTFGSGTRLTVV.

The rearrangement links TRBV2 to TRBJ1-1, with D perhaps TRBD1 (5 bases). The V gene lost 2 bases and the J gene lost 10 bases, with 17 bases spanning the gap. Germline lookup yields CDR1 SNHLY and CDR2 FYNNEI. This CDR3 comprises 14 residues. This chain's CDR3 is CASSESGASRGAFF. In DNA form, the CDR3 reads TGTGCCAGCAGTGAAAGCGGGGCCTCGAGGGGAGCTTTCTTT.

J is TRBJ1-1 and V is TRBV6-2 or TRBV6-3; D possibly corresponds to TRBD1 (6 bases). Germline V gene data show CDR1 as MNHEY and CDR2 as SVGEGT. With 2 bases removed from V and 7 bases from J, the gap between germline ends came to 20 bases. This CDR3 is 16 amino acids long. CDR3 sequence reads: CASSYRGTTSPGEAFF. The CDR3, as DNA: TGTGCCAGCAGTTACCGTGGGACAACCAGTCCAGGTGAAGCTTTCTTT.

This sequence joins TRBV6-2 or TRBV6-3 and TRBJ1-2, with D tentatively TRBD1 (5 bases). Germline CDR1 and CDR2: MNHEY and SVGEGT. CDR3 length: 15 residues. Trimming shortened V by 6 bases and J by 6 bases, and 20 bases separated the two germline ends. The CDR3 is CASSKQASGGHGYTF. The CDR3, as DNA: TGTGCCAGCAGCAAACAGGCCTCTGGTGGACATGGCTACACCTTC.

The chain couples TRBV19 to TRBJ2-1; TRBD2 agrees at 9 bases. The CDR3 is made up of 16 amino acids. Germline V gives CDR1 LNHDA, CDR2 SQIVND (reference sequence). After removal of 4 bases from V and 6 bases from J, the junction contained 10 bases not matched to a gene. The CDR3 nucleotides read TGTGCCAGTAGTACAATTAGCGGGAGTGGTTTCAATGAGCAGTTCTTC. Protein sequence: CASSTISGSGFNEQFF.

V gene TRBV7-6 combines with J gene TRBJ1-4, with 7 bases identical to TRBD1. The CDR3 totals 15 residues. Germline V lookup: CDR1 SGHVS, CDR2 FNYEAQ. J was trimmed by 1 base and V by 5 bases; bases with no gene match: 4. CDR3 DNA: TGTGCCAGCAGCGTGAGACAGGGAACTAATGAAAAACTGTTTTTT. This gives the protein CASSVRQGTNEKLFF. Full variable domain (outside the CDR3, taken from reference TRBV7-6 and TRBJ1-4): GAGVSQSPRYKVTKRGQDVALRCDPISGHVSLYWYRQALGQGPEFLTYFNYEAQQDKSGLPNDRFSAERPEGSISTLTIQRTEQRDSAMYRCASSVRQGTNEKLFFGSGTQLSVL.

The chain is built from TRBV27 and TRBJ2-5; 7 bases match TRBD1. There are 14 residues in the CDR3. The ends lost 4 bases at V and 5 bases at J; junction bases unmatched: 7. From germline, CDR1 is MNHEY and CDR2 SMNVEV (reference sequence). In DNA, the CDR3 is TGTGCCAGCAGTTCGGGACAGACACCGGAGACCCAGTACTTC. Its protein is CASSSGQTPETQYF.

Concerning this clone itself: The sample carries other DNA sequences with the same CDR3. The chain uses TRBV7-3 and TRBJ2-2, with TRBD1 matching 11 bases. This CDR3 is 16 amino acids long. V trimming: 2 bases; J trimming: 5 bases; junction bases outside the gene matches: 4. The germline V gene has CDR1 SGHTA and CDR2 FQGTGA. The CDR3 here is CASSLFGTGGTGELFF. CDR3 DNA sequence: TGTGCCAGCAGCTTATTTGGGACAGGGGGGACCGGGGAGCTGTTTTTT. The variable domain in full, with the rest retrieved from reference TRBV7-3 and TRBJ2-2, is GAGVSQTPSNKVTEKGKYVELRCDPISGHTALYWYRQSLGQGPEFLIYFQGTGAADDSGLPNDRFFAVRPEGSVSTLKIQRTERGDSAVYLCASSLFGTGGTGELFFGEGSRLTVL.

The chain combines TRBV6-2 or TRBV6-3 with TRBJ2-7; tentative D call: TRBD2 (5 bases). There are 13 residues in the CDR3. V was shortened by 5 bases and J by 4 bases, with 12 bases between the two germline ends. Looked up from germline, CDR1 is MNHEY and CDR2 is SVGEGT. The CDR3 coding sequence is TGTGCCAGCAGTCGCTCGAGGGTGTACGAGCAGTACTTC. Protein product: CASSRSRVYEQYF.

The chain employs TRBV27 and TRBJ2-3, with a weak D call TRBD1 (5 bases). V dropped 7 bases and J dropped 5 bases, with 13 bases sitting between them. Germline assignment: CDR1 MNHEY and CDR2 SMNVEV (reference sequence). The CDR3 has 13 residues. The CDR3 coding sequence is TGTGCCAGCAAGTTCAGGGCCGAAGATACGCAGTATTTT. This translates into CASKFRAEDTQYF.

V usage is TRBV18 and J usage is TRBJ2-1; 7 bases are shared with TRBD1. Germline V gene lookup returns CDR1 KGHSH and CDR2 LQKENI. V dropped 5 bases and J dropped 5; count of bases not matched to a gene: 9. The CDR3 is 15 residues long. CDR3 residues: CASSATGPPHNEQFF. The CDR3 DNA is TGTGCCAGCTCAGCGACAGGGCCACCACACAATGAGCAGTTCTTC.

CDR3 loop: CAWSVGGGTEAFF. Here the CDR3 DNA reads TGTGCCTGGAGTGTGGGGGGAGGCACTGAAGCTTTCTTT. The chain is built from TRBV30 and TRBJ1-1; perhaps TRBD1 as D (5 bases). V was trimmed by 0 bases and J by 4 bases, leaving 9 bases between them. The V gene's germline CDR1 is GTSNPN and CDR2 SVGIG (reference sequence). The CDR3 loop spans 13 amino acids.

The V gene is TRBV29-1, the J gene TRBJ1-1, with no clear D. V was trimmed by 4 bases and J by 0 bases, leaving 9 bases between them. The germline CDR1 and CDR2 sequences are SQVTM and ANQGSEA. The CDR3 sequence is 13 residues long. The DNA for the CDR3 is TGCAGCGTTGCCCTTGCGATGAACACTGAAGCTTTCTTT. This translates into CSVALAMNTEAFF.

The V gene is TRBV13, the J gene TRBJ1-6, with D maybe TRBD1 (6 bases). V lost 4 bases and J 1 base, leaving 11 bases between the germline ends. This CDR3 is 16 amino acids long. Germline CDR1 and CDR2: PRHDT and FYEKMQ (reference sequence). The CDR3 sequence: CASSSKGESYNSPLHF. The CDR3, as DNA: TGTGCCAGCAGCTCCAAGGGGGAATCCTATAATTCACCCCTCCACTTT.

This CDR3 is CASSLNQETQYF. CDR3 DNA: TGTGCCAGCAGCCTAAACCAAGAGACCCAGTACTTC. This chain connects TRBV9 to TRBJ2-5; D is undetermined. This CDR3 has 12 amino acids. Per the germline V gene, CDR1 is SGDLS and CDR2 is YYNGEE. V shed 4 bases and J shed 0 bases, with 4 bases lying between them.

CDR3 in amino acids: CASSMTEDYGYTF. In DNA, the CDR3 is TGTGCCAGTAGTATGACAGAAGACTATGGCTACACCTTC. J is TRBJ1-2 and V is TRBV19; possibly TRBD1 for D (5 bases). CDR1 is LNHDA, CDR2 SQIVND, per germline (reference sequence). The CDR3 has 13 amino acids. Deletions cut 3 bases from V and 3 bases from J, with 8 bases between.

This clone was seen a few times. CDR3 in amino acids: CASSFGTSARTDTQYF. The CDR3 bases are TGTGCCAGCAGCTTCGGGACTAGCGCACGCACAGATACGCAGTATTTT. The J gene is TRBJ2-3, the V gene TRBV7-8; TRBD2 agrees at 10 bases. Germline lookup yields CDR1 SGHVS and CDR2 FQNEAQ. CDR3 length equals 16 residues. V lost 3 bases, J lost 1 base, and 4 bases stayed unmatched.

This clone showed up just a few times. The rearrangement joins TRBV7-3 to TRBJ2-2, with 8 bases that match TRBD2. The CDR3 loop spans 18 amino acids. The germline CDR1 and CDR2 sequences are SGHTA and FQGTGA. J was trimmed by 2 bases and V by 6 bases; bases with no gene match: 14. CDR3 protein: CASSLRAGGRSNTGELFF. In nucleotides, the CDR3 is TGTGCCAGCAGTCTCCGCGCCGGCGGGAGGTCTAACACCGGGGAGCTGTTTTTT.

CDR3 protein: CASSYELGLRNEQFF. The CDR3, as DNA: TGTGCCAGCAGTTACGAGTTGGGACTACGCAATGAGCAGTTCTTC. The chain joins TRBV6-2 or TRBV6-3 to TRBJ2-1, with 7 bases matching TRBD2. The CDR3 loop spans 15 amino acids. V lost 2 bases, J lost 6 bases, and 7 bases stayed unmatched. Germline V lookup: CDR1 MNHEY, CDR2 SVGEGT.